These 18 T cell receptor beta chains were sequenced from one sample in a study of blood T cell repertoires in COVID-19. TCRdb's copy holds only in-frame clones and misses some; the assay was immunoSEQ multiplex PCR. The sample carries tens of thousands of clones, 65% to 80% recorded once. The sequenced sample was peripheral blood. These receptor sequences come from a human donor in a cohort sampled during active COVID-19.

V and J are TRBV30 and TRBJ1-5; 7 nucleotides line up with TRBD1. The CDR3 extends over 14 amino acids. V lost 3 bases, J lost 4 bases, and 6 bases stayed unmatched. Germline V CDR1 and CDR2: GTSNPN, SVGIG (reference sequence). CDR3 amino acids: CAWRSGTENQPQHF. In DNA, the CDR3 is TGTGCCTGGAGATCGGGGACAGAAAATCAGCCCCAGCATTTT.

The V gene is TRBV11-3, the J gene TRBJ1-5; D is ambiguous. Germline loops: CDR1 SGHNT, CDR2 YENEEA. V lost 3 bases, J lost 7 bases, and 10 bases lay in between. The CDR3 loop spans 13 amino acids. CDR3: CASSFGLGQPQHF. In DNA, the CDR3 is TGTGCCAGCAGCTTTGGATTGGGCCAGCCCCAGCATTTT.

The rearrangement uses TRBV13 and TRBJ2-5; D remains ambiguous. The germline CDR1 and CDR2 sequences are PRHDT and FYEKMQ (reference sequence). The CDR3 loop spans 14 amino acids. The V end was cut by 0 bases, the J end by 3 bases, with 8 bases between. CDR3 in DNA: TGTGCCAGCAGCTTAGGTGCTCAGGAAGAGACCCAGTACTTC. Translating it yields CASSLGAQEETQYF.

The V call is TRBV6-2 or TRBV6-3, the J call TRBJ1-1; D remains unclear. This CDR3 has 14 amino acids. V dropped 0 bases and J dropped 5 bases, with 10 bases sitting between them. Germline V CDR1 and CDR2: MNHEY, SVGEGT. CDR3 in DNA: TGTGCCAGCAGTTACTCCGCGCGGCGGACTGAAGCTTTCTTT. Amino acids: CASSYSARRTEAFF.

The rearrangement joins TRBV6-1 to TRBJ1-4, with a weak D call TRBD1 (5 bases). The CDR3 sequence is 17 residues long. Per the germline V gene, CDR1 is MNHNS and CDR2 is SASEGT. V lost 2 bases to trimming and J lost 3 bases, with 16 bases between them. The CDR3 spells CASSERQGGRPNEKLFF. DNA of the CDR3: TGTGCCAGCAGTGAACGGCAGGGAGGCCGACCTAATGAAAAACTGTTTTTT.

The count of this clone is one. The chain couples TRBV11-2 to TRBJ2-1, with a tentative D call TRBD2 (5 bases). Trimming took 8 bases from V and 6 from J, leaving 17 bases between them. The CDR3 covers 14 residues. In germline, CDR1 is SGHAT, CDR2 FQNNGV. This CDR3 reads CASQRERLLNEQFF. Here the CDR3 DNA reads TGTGCCAGCCAAAGGGAGCGATTGCTCAATGAGCAGTTCTTC.

In DNA form, the CDR3 reads TGCGCCAGCAGCCCCCAAGGAGGAGGAGGCTACACCTTC. Encoded protein: CASSPQGGGGYTF. V is TRBV5-1 and J is TRBJ1-2, with D unclear. The germline V gene has CDR1 SGHRS and CDR2 YFSETQ. The CDR3 extends over 13 amino acids. The V and J ends lost 4 bases and 8 bases respectively, with 15 bases between them.

This sequence joins TRBV11-3 and TRBJ2-1; TRBD2 matches at 13 bases. The V gene's germline CDR1 is SGHNT and CDR2 YENEEA. The CDR3 extends over 15 amino acids. V lost 5 bases to trimming and J lost 10 bases; unmatched junction nucleotides: 8. The CDR3 DNA follows: TGTGCCAGCAGCCCGGGACTAGCGGGATCGAGGGAGCAGTTCTTC. This translates into CASSPGLAGSREQFF.

The chain uses TRBV7-6 and TRBJ1-6, with D perhaps TRBD1 (6 bases). CDR1 is SGHVS and CDR2 is FNYEAQ in the germline V gene. The V end was cut by 6 bases, the J end by 5 bases, with 14 bases between. The CDR3 has 15 residues. The CDR3: CASRLQGGDNSPLHF. For the CDR3, the DNA is TGTGCCAGCAGATTACAGGGAGGAGATAATTCACCCCTCCACTTT.

The rearrangement uses TRBV3-1 (or the pseudogene TRBV3-2) and TRBJ1-2; 8 bases are shared with TRBD1. V lost 4 bases and J lost 7; bases outside the gene matches: 5. Germline CDR1 LGHDT, CDR2 YNNKEL (reference sequence). This CDR3 is 13 amino acids long. The CDR3, as DNA: TGTGCCAGCAGCCGCAAGGACAGGGCTGGCTACACCTTC. Translated: CASSRKDRAGYTF.

The chain uses TRBV7-3 and TRBJ1-2; 8 bases fit TRBD1. Germline V CDR1 and CDR2: SGHTA, FQGTGA. V was pared by 5 bases and J by 6 bases, with 5 bases of the junction left unmatched. This CDR3 contains 13 residues. CDR3 sequence (DNA): TGTGCCAGCAGCACAGGGGGTGGTAATGGCTACACCTTC. It yields the protein CASSTGGGNGYTF.

J is TRBJ2-6 and V is TRBV27, with D possibly being TRBD1 (6 bases). Germline V gene sequence: CDR1 MNHEY, CDR2 SMNVEV (reference sequence). The CDR3 runs 15 residues. Trimming took off 3 bases at V and 1 base at J, with 7 bases between the two ends. CDR3 sequence reads: CASSFRGSGANVLTF. The DNA of the CDR3 is TGTGCCAGCAGTTTCAGGGGATCTGGGGCCAACGTCCTGACTTTC.

This sequence joins TRBV6-6 and TRBJ1-6; tentatively, D is TRBD1 (6 bases). The V and J ends lost 6 bases and 0 bases respectively, with 12 bases between them. CDR3 length equals 16 residues. Germline CDR1 reads MNHNY; CDR2 reads SVGAGI (reference sequence). CDR3 in amino acids: CASRHRALSYNSPLHF. The DNA of the CDR3 is TGTGCCAGCAGACACAGGGCCCTCTCCTATAATTCACCCCTCCACTTT.

V and J are TRBV7-9 and TRBJ1-2, with D maybe TRBD1 (6 bases). There are 15 residues in the CDR3. V was cut by 5 bases and J by 4 bases, with 17 bases left in between. Germline V gives CDR1 SEHNR, CDR2 FQNEAQ (reference sequence). CDR3 protein: CASSGGFTGIYGYTF. The CDR3 coding sequence is TGTGCCAGCAGCGGAGGATTTACAGGGATCTATGGCTACACCTTC.

This chain links TRBV24-1 with TRBJ2-7; 8 bases agree with TRBD1. The V gene's germline CDR1 is KGHDR and CDR2 SFDVKD. Losses at the gene ends were 3 bases for V and 0 bases for J; bases not matched to a gene: 3. The CDR3 spans 15 residues. CDR3 sequence: CATSDPGQASYEQYF. Written as DNA, the CDR3 is TGTGCCACCAGTGATCCGGGACAGGCCTCCTACGAGCAGTACTTC.

The rearrangement joins TRBV7-2 to TRBJ2-7, with D possibly matching TRBD2 (6 bases). V lost 2 bases and J 7 bases, leaving 12 bases between the germline ends. The length of the CDR3 is 13 residues. Germline CDR1 SGHTA, CDR2 FQGNSA. Here the CDR3 reads CASSLTAGWEQYF. DNA for the CDR3: TGTGCCAGCAGCTTAACGGCGGGATGGGAGCAGTACTTC.

At least ten counts were recorded for this clone. The chain has TRBV24-1 and TRBJ2-5; D may be TRBD1 (6 bases). V lost 9 bases and J lost 2, with 18 bases in between. Germline CDR1 is KGHDR and CDR2 is SFDVKD. This CDR3 spans 15 amino acids. The CDR3 sequence is CATAEGQSVQETQYF. The CDR3 DNA is TGTGCCACCGCCGAAGGACAGTCTGTTCAAGAGACCCAGTACTTC.

CDR3 in amino acids: CASSSRAGGPGDEQFF. For the CDR3, the DNA is TGCGCCAGCAGCTCACGAGCGGGAGGGCCGGGGGATGAGCAGTTCTTC. The V call is TRBV5-1, the J call TRBJ2-1; 10 bases line up with TRBD2. The CDR3 length is 16 residues. V gave up 3 bases and J gave up 8 bases; unmatched junction bases: 11. CDR1 SGHRS and CDR2 YFSETQ come from the germline V gene.